The present T cell receptor (beta chain) was sequenced within a study of Graves' ophthalmopathy and Graves' hyperthyroidism. TCR beta CDR3 regions were amplified from RNA transcripts. First-round RT-PCR used HTBI primers; second-round multiplex PCR followed. TCRdb itself ran the multiplex PCR reads through MiXCR, one entry per CDR3 protein. The profile shows around 600,000 distinct CDR3 sequences, under 50% of them singletons. V lost 4 bases and J lost 6, with 12 bases in between. Germline V gives CDR1 MNHEY, CDR2 SVGAGI. The CDR3 spans 13 residues. Notes on the study in general: Sensitivity of 85% to 90% and specificity of about 77% were achieved when a 13-signature model separated ophthalmopathy from stable hyperthyroidism.

Concerning this clonotype: Its antigen is not identified.

Sequenced sample: peripheral blood. The rearrangement joins TRBV6-5 to TRBJ1-2; D remains ambiguous. This TCR came from an adult man with Graves' ophthalmopathy. The CDR3 here is CASSSPGENGYTF. CDR3 coding DNA: TGTGCCAGCAGTTCCCCCGGGGAGAATGGCTACACCTTC.